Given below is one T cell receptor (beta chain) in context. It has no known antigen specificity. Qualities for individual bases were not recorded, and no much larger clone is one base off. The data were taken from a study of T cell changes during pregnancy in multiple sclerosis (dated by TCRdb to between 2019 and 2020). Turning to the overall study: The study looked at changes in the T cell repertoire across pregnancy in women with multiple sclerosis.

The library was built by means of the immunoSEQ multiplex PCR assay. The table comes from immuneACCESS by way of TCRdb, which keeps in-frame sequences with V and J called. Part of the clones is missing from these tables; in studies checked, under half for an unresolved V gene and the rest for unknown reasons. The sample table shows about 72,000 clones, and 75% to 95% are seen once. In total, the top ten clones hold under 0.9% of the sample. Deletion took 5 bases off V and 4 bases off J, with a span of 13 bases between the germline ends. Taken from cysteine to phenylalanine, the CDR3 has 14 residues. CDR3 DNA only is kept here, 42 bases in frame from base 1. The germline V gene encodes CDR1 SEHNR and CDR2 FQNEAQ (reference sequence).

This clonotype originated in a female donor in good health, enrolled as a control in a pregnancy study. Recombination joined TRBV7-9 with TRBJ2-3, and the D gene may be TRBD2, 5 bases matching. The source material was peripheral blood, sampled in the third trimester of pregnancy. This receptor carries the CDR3 CASSLAERADTQYF. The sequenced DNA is TGTGCCAGCAGCCTGGCGGAGAGGGCAGATACGCAGTATTTT.